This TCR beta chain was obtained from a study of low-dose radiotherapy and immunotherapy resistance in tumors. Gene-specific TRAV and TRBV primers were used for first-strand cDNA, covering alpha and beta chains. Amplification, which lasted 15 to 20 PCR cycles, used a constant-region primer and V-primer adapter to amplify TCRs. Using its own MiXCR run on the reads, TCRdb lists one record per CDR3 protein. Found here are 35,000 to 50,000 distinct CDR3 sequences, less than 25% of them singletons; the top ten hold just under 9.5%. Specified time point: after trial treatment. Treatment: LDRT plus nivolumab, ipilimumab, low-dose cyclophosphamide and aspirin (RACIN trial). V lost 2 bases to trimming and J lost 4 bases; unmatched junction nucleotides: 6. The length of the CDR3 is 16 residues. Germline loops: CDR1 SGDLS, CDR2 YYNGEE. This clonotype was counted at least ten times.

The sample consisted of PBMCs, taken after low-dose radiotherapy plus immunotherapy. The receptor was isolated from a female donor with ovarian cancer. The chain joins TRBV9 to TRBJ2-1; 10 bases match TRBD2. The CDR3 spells CASSVLAGALYNEQFF. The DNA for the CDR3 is TGTGCCAGCAGCGTTCTAGCGGGGGCCCTATACAATGAGCAGTTCTTC.